These 5 T cell receptor beta chains were all obtained from the same sample, sequenced in a study of cytomegalovirus exposure and HLA in healthy donors. In the PCR, 60 Vbeta and 13 Jbeta primers were used. Assay: immunoSEQ multiplex PCR; the TCRdb copy retains only in-frame clones and omits some. The sample carries fewer than 200,000 clones, around three quarters recorded once. The sample was PBMCs. The source is a man aged 35-49 years in good health and CMV-seronegative.

CDR3 region: CASSSLLYGDTQYF. DNA of the CDR3: TGCGCCAGCAGCTCACTATTATATGGGGATACGCAGTATTTT. The V gene is TRBV5-1, the J gene TRBJ2-3; D not resolved. Looked up from germline, CDR1 is SGHRS and CDR2 is YFSETQ. V shed 3 bases and J shed 6 bases, with 14 bases lying between them. The CDR3 is 14 amino acids.

CDR3 loop: CASSRSSGILNSPLHF. In DNA form, the CDR3 reads TGTGCCAGCAGCCGATCTTCCGGGATCTTGAATTCACCCCTCCACTTT. V and J are TRBV7-9 and TRBJ1-6; D is ambiguous. The V gene lost 5 bases and the J gene lost 7 bases, with 18 bases spanning the gap. Germline V gene sequence: CDR1 SEHNR, CDR2 FQNEAQ (reference sequence). The CDR3 is made up of 16 amino acids.

V usage is TRBV4-1 and J usage is TRBJ1-4; D perhaps matches TRBD1 (6 bases). From germline, CDR1 is MGHRA and CDR2 YSYEKL. This CDR3 comprises 15 residues. V gave up 1 base and J gave up 6 bases, with 12 bases separating them. The CDR3 spells CASSQATGSDEKLFF. The CDR3 DNA reads as TGCGCCAGCAGCCAAGCTACAGGGTCGGATGAAAAACTGTTTTTT.

V is TRBV19 and J is TRBJ2-1, with TRBD2 matching 15 bases. This CDR3 has 16 amino acids. Germline V CDR1 and CDR2: LNHDA, SQIVND (reference sequence). The V and J ends lost 6 bases and 6 bases, in that order; junction bases with no gene match: 6. The CDR3 DNA reads TGTGCCAGTAGGTGGACTAGCGGGGGGGCAGGCAATGAGCAGTTCTTC. Protein: CASRWTSGGAGNEQFF.

The chain links TRBV10-3 to TRBJ1-5; possibly TRBD1 for D (5 bases). The V gene's germline CDR1 is ENHRY and CDR2 SYGVKD. The V end was cut by 5 bases, the J end by 0 bases, with 20 bases between. The CDR3 runs 18 residues. The DNA of the CDR3 is TGTGCCATCAGTCCCTCGGTAAGCAGGGCCTATAGCAATCAGCCCCAGCATTTT. Residues: CAISPSVSRAYSNQPQHF.